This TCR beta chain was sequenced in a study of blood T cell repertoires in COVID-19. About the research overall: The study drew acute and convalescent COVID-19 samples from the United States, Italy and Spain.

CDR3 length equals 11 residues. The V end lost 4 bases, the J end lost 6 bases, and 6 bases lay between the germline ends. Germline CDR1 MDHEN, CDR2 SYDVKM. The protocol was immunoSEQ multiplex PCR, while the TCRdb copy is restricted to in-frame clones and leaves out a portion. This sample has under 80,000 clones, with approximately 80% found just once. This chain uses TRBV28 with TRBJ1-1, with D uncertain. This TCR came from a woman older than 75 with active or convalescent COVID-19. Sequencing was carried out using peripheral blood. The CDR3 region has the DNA TGTGCCAGCAGTTCTCCTCCTGAAGCTTTCTTT. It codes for CASSSPPEAFF.